What follows are 3 T cell receptor beta chains derived from one specimen sequenced in a study of blood T cell repertoires in COVID-19. Method: immunoSEQ multiplex PCR; TCRdb's copy keeps in-frame clones and lacks some. Altogether 200,000 or so clones are present, approximately 84% being singletons, with the ten largest covering 6% to 8%. The sequencing sample was made of peripheral blood. These receptor sequences come from a human donor with acute or convalescent COVID-19. The donor label of this sample is uncertain.

The chain has TRBV7-9 and TRBJ2-2; TRBD2 aligns across 11 bases. The V gene end was trimmed by 4 bases and the J gene end by 0 bases; junction bases not matched to a gene: 4. The CDR3 has 17 residues. In germline, CDR1 is SEHNR, CDR2 FQNEAQ (reference sequence). CDR3 DNA: TGTGCCAGCAGCTCCACGGGACTAGCGGCGAACACCGGGGAGCTGTTTTTT. It yields the protein CASSSTGLAANTGELFF.

The V and J genes are TRBV7-2 and TRBJ2-6; 8 nucleotides align to TRBD1. The CDR3 is 17 amino acids. Germline V gene lookup returns CDR1 SGHTA and CDR2 FQGNSA. After removal of 3 bases from V and 2 bases from J, the junction contained 6 bases not matched to a gene. The CDR3 DNA reads as TGTGCCAGCAGCTTTAGCGCAGGGGGCACTGGGGCCAACGTCCTGACTTTC. This codes for CASSFSAGGTGANVLTF.

This sequence joins TRBV10-1 and TRBJ2-3, with D unclear. The CDR3 covers 14 residues. Germline CDR1 WNHNN, CDR2 SYGVQD (reference sequence). V was shortened by 2 bases and J by 5 bases, with 11 bases between the two germline ends. CDR3 sequence (DNA): TGCGCCAGCAGTGAGGGTCTAGTCGGAGATACGCAGTATTTT. This codes for CASSEGLVGDTQYF.